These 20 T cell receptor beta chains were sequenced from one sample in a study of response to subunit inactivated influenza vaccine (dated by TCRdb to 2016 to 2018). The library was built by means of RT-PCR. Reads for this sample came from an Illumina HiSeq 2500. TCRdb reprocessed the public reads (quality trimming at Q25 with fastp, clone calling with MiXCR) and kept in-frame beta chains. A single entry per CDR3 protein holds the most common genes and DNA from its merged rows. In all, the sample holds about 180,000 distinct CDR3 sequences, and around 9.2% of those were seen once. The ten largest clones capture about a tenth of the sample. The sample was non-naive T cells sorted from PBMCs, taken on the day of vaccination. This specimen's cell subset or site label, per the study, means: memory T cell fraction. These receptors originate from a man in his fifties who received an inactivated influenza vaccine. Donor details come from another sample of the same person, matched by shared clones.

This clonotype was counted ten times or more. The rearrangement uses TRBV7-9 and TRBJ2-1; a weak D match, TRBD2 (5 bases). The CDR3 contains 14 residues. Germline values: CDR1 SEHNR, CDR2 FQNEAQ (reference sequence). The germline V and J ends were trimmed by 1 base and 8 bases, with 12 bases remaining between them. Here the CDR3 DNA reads TGTGCCAGCAGCTTAGTAACGTCGGAGGATGAGCAGTTCTTC. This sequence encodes CASSLVTSEDEQFF.

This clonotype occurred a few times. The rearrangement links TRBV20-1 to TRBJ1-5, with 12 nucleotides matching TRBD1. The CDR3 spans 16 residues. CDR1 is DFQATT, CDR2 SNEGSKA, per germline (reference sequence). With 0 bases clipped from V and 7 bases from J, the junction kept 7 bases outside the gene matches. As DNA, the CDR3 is TGCAGTGCTAGAGATCCCCTGGGACAGGGGGCCCAGCCCCAGCATTTT. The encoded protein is CSARDPLGQGAQPQHF.

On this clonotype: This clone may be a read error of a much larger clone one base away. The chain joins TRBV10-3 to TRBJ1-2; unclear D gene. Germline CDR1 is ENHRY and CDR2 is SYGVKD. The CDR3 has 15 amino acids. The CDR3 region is CAINESISGVYGYTF. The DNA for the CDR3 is TGTGCCATCAATGAGTCAATATCTGGGGTATACGGCTACACCTTC.

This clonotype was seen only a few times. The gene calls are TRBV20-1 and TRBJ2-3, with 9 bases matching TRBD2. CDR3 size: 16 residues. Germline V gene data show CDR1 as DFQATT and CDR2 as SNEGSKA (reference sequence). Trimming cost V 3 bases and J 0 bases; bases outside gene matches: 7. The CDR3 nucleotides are TGCAGTGCTAGTACTAGCGGGCACCCTAGCACAGATACGCAGTATTTT. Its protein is CSASTSGHPSTDTQYF.

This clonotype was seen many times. The CDR3 is CSAGPAEQFF. Written as DNA, the CDR3 is TGCAGCGCGGGCCCCGCTGAGCAGTTCTTC. The V gene is TRBV29-1, the J gene TRBJ2-1; D uncertain. Per the germline V gene, CDR1 is SQVTM and CDR2 is ANQGSEA. This CDR3 region has 10 residues. V shed 7 bases and J shed 9 bases, with 10 bases lying between them.

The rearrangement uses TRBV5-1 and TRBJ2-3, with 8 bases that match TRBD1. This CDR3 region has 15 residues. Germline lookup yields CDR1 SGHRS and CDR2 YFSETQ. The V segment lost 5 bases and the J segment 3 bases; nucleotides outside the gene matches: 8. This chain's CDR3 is CASRSTGGKTDTQYF. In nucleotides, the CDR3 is TGCGCCAGCAGAAGTACAGGGGGAAAAACAGATACGCAGTATTTT.

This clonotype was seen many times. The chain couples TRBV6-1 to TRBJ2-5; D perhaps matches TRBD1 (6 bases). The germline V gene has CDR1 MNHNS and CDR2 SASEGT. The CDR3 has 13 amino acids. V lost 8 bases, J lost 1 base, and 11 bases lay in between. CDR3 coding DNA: TGTGCCAGCTCCAGGACAGTCCAAGAGACCCAGTACTTC. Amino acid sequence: CASSRTVQETQYF.

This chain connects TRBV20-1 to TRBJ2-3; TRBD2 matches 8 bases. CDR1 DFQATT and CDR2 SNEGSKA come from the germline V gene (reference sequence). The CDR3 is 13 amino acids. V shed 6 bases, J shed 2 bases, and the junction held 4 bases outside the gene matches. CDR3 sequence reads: CSANSGNTDTQYF. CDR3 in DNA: TGCAGTGCCAATAGCGGGAACACAGATACGCAGTATTTT.

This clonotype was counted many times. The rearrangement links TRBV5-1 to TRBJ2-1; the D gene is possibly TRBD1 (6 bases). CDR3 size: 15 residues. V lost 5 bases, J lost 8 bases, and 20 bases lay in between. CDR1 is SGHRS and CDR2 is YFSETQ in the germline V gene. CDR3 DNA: TGCGCCAGCAGTCACCGGGACAATCTGAGCCATGAGCAGTTCTTC. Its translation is CASSHRDNLSHEQFF.

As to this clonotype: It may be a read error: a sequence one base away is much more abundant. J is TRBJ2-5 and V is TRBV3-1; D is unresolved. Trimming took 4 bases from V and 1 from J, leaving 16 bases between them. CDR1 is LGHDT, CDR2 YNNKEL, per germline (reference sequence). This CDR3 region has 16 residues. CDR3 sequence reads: CASSRTPGSVQETQYF. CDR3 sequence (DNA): TGTGCCAGCAGCCGTACACCCGGGTCTGTCCAAGAGACCCAGTACTTC.

DNA for the CDR3: TGTGCCAGTAGAGATACATGGACAGGGGACGGCTACGAGCAGTACTTC. Protein: CASRDTWTGDGYEQYF. The rearrangement joins TRBV19 to TRBJ2-7; 9 bases match TRBD1. CDR1 and CDR2 (germline): LNHDA, SQIVND (reference sequence). The ends lost 6 bases at V and 3 bases at J; junction bases unmatched: 12. The CDR3 runs 16 residues. Variable domain in full (rest from reference TRBV19 and TRBJ2-7): DGGITQSPKYLFRKEGQNVTLSCEQNLNHDAMYWYRQDPGQGLRLIYYSQIVNDFQKGDIAEGYSVSREKKESFPLTVTSAQKNPTAFYLCASRDTWTGDGYEQYFGPGTRLTVT.

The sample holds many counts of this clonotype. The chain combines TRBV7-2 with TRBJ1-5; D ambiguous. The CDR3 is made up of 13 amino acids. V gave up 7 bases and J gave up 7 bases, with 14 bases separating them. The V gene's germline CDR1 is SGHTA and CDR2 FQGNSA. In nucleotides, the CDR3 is TGTGCCAGCAAATTAGAGGCGGGCCAGCCCCAGCATTTT. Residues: CASKLEAGQPQHF.

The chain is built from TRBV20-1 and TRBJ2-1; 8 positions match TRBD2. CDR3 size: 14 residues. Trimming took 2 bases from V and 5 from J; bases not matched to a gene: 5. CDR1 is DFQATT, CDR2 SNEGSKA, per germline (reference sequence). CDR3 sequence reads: CSARSGGNNNEQFF. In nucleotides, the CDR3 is TGCAGTGCTAGATCGGGAGGGAACAACAATGAGCAGTTCTTC.

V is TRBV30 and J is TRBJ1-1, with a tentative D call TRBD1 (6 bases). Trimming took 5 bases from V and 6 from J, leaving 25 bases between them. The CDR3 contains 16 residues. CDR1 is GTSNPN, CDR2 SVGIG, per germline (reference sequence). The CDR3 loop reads CAWGPAGAYLRAEAFF. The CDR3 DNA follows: TGTGCCTGGGGACCGGCAGGGGCCTACCTTAGGGCTGAAGCTTTCTTT.

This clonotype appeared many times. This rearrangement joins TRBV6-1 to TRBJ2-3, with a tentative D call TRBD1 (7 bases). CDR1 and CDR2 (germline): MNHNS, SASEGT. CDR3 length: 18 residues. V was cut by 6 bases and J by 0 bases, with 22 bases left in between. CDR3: CASRERQGLLTSTDTQYF. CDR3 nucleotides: TGTGCCAGCAGGGAAAGACAGGGACTTCTCACTAGCACAGATACGCAGTATTTT.

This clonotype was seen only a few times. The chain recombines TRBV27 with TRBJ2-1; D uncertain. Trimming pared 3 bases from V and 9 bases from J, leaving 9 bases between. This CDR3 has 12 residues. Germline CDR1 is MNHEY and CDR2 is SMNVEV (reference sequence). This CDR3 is CASSLPGPEQFF. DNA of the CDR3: TGTGCCAGCAGTTTGCCGGGCCCTGAGCAGTTCTTC.

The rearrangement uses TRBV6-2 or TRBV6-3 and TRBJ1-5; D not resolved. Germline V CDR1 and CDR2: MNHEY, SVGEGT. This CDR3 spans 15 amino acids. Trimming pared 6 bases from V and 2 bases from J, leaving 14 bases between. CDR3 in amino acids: CASRSYGAGNQPQHF. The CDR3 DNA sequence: TGTGCCAGCAGGAGCTACGGAGCGGGCAATCAGCCCCAGCATTTT.

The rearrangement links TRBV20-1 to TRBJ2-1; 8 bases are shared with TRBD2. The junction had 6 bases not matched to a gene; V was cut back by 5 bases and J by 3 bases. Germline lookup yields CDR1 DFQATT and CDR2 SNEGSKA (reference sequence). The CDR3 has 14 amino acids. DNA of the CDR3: TGCAGTGCTCATCCCCGGGGGGGCTACAATGAGCAGTTCTTC. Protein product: CSAHPRGGYNEQFF.

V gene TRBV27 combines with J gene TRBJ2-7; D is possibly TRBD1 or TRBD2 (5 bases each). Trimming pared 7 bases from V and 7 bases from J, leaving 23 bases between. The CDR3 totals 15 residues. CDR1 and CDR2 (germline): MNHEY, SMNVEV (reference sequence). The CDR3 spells CASTTFGTAQAEQYF. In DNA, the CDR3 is TGTGCCAGCACCACCTTCGGGACGGCGCAAGCTGAGCAGTACTTC.

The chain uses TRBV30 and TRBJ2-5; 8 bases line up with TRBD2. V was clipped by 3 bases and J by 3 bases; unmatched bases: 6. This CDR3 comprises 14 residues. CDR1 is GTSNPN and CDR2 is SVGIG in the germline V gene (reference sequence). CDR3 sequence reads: CAWRSRSGEETQYF. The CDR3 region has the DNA TGTGCCTGGAGATCCCGTAGCGGGGAAGAGACCCAGTACTTC.